The clone carrying this TCR beta chain turned up a few times. The sample holds other DNA sequences that translate to the same CDR3. The entry originates in a study of blood T cell repertoires in COVID-19. After removal of 5 bases from V and 3 bases from J, the junction contained 2 bases not matched to a gene. Per germline, CDR1 MNHEY and CDR2 SVGAGI. This CDR3 comprises 13 residues. The method was immunoSEQ multiplex PCR; TCRdb's version includes in-frame clones alone and lacks a portion of them. The data show roughly 330,000 clones, 70% to 90% seen once. The chain recombines TRBV6-5 with TRBJ1-2; 8 bases align to TRBD1. Input material: PBMCs or T cells enriched from blood (not recorded which). This TCR was recovered from a woman aged 25 to 45 who had recovered from COVID-19. DNA for the CDR3: TGTGCCAGCAGTCCGGACAGGGACTATGGCTACACCTTC. Its protein product is CASSPDRDYGYTF.